The entry below gives a single TCR beta chain sequence along with its context. The antigen is undetermined. Researchers collected ten milliliters of peripheral blood from every single donor. Germline CDR1 reads SGHTA; CDR2 reads FQGNSA. CDR3 length: 14 amino acids. Between the trimmed V and J ends, which lost 4 bases and 5 bases, there was a span of 14 bases. The data stem from a study of blood T cells in healthy people across ages. Study-wide findings and caveats: Higher naive T cell percentage went strongly together with higher TCR beta diversity.

Using a J-beta primer mix together with a sample-barcoded 5' primer, a second PCR was run for roughly 7 to 11 cycles. A 12-random-nucleotide template-switch adaptor tagged each cDNA molecule. TCRdb reprocessed the 5' RACE reads via MiXCR and lists one record per CDR3 protein. Here the sample spans about 780,000 distinct CDR3 sequences, around 45% being singletons. The receptor was isolated from a man older than 75 in good health. This chain joins TRBV7-2 and TRBJ2-5, with D hard to call. The material sequenced was blood. CDR3 sequence: CASSSSTIRETQYF. CDR3 in DNA: TGTGCCAGCAGCTCCTCGACGATTCGGGAGACCCAGTACTTC.